The 28 T cell receptor beta chains in this list originate from one sample, sequenced in a study of T cells in Graves' hyperthyroidism and ophthalmopathy (dated by TCRdb to between 2018 and 2021). The library came from multiplex PCR. Reads for this sample came from an Illumina HiSeq 2000. The TCR beta CDR3 regions were amplified from RNA transcripts. The TCR CDR3 was subjected to a first round of RT-PCR using the HTBI primer set and the Qiagen OneStep RT-PCR kit. TCRdb handled the public reads itself, with Q25 trimming in fastp and clone calling in MiXCR, and kept productive beta chains. Rows matching on CDR3 protein sequence are summarized as one entry with the most common DNA and genes. Across this sample there are roughly 500,000 distinct CDR3 sequences, with around 46% seen only once. Around a fifth of the sample is taken by the ten largest. The sample was peripheral blood or thyroid tissue (not recorded which). The receptors here all came from an adult woman with Graves' disease, either hyperthyroidism or ophthalmopathy (not recorded which).

The genes are TRBV15 and TRBJ1-5; D possibly corresponds to TRBD1 (5 bases). Germline V gene data show CDR1 as LNHNV and CDR2 as YYDKDF (reference sequence). V lost 1 base and J lost 7, with 8 bases in between. The CDR3 is 13 residues long. The CDR3 here is CATSRARGQPQHF. DNA of the CDR3: TGTGCCACCAGCAGAGCGCGGGGGCAGCCCCAGCATTTT.

This clonotype was seen many times. The rearrangement uses TRBV5-1 and TRBJ2-5; D possibly uses TRBD1 or TRBD2 (6 bases each). V was pared by 4 bases and J by 4 bases, with 14 bases between. Germline values: CDR1 SGHRS, CDR2 YFSETQ. The CDR3 totals 14 residues. DNA of the CDR3: TGCGCCAGCAGCCCGGCCAAGGGGGGAGAGACCCAGTACTTC. It specifies CASSPAKGGETQYF.

The chain combines TRBV15 with TRBJ1-4, with D hard to call. Trimming took 6 bases from V and 8 from J, leaving 7 bases between them. The length of the CDR3 is 11 residues. From germline, CDR1 is LNHNV and CDR2 YYDKDF (reference sequence). CDR3 sequence reads: CATRVGEKLFF. In DNA, the CDR3 is TGTGCCACCAGGGTTGGCGAAAAACTGTTTTTT.

The chain couples TRBV13 to TRBJ2-7, with 8 bases identical to TRBD2. V was clipped by 3 bases and J by 3 bases; unmatched bases: 10. Germline V CDR1 and CDR2: PRHDT, FYEKMQ (reference sequence). This CDR3 is built from 16 residues. DNA of the CDR3: TGTGCCAGCAGCTTGGCCTCCGGGAGGGCCCACTACGAGCAGTACTTC. Amino acid sequence: CASSLASGRAHYEQYF.

Many counts were recorded for this clonotype. The rearrangement links TRBV20-1 to TRBJ1-2; D may be TRBD1 (6 bases). In germline, CDR1 is DFQATT, CDR2 SNEGSKA (reference sequence). Trimming took 5 bases from V and 2 from J, leaving 12 bases between them. The CDR3 runs to 13 residues. In DNA form, the CDR3 reads TGCAGTGCTGTGAACAGGGTCAACTATGGCTACACCTTC. Protein: CSAVNRVNYGYTF.

This clonotype was recorded many times. One base away lies a much larger clone, so this may be a sequencing read error. The gene calls are TRBV9 and TRBJ2-2, with no clear D. The CDR3 runs to 12 residues. V was cut by 3 bases and J by 3 bases, with 3 bases left in between. Looked up from germline, CDR1 is SGDLS and CDR2 is YYNGEE. CDR3 amino acids: CASSADTGELFF. CDR3 sequence (DNA): TGTGCCAGCAGCGCCGACACCGGGGAGCTGTTTTTT.

Ten or more counts support this clonotype. This chain connects TRBV27 to TRBJ2-5, with a weak D call TRBD2 (5 bases). The CDR3 loop spans 14 amino acids. CDR1 and CDR2 from the germline V gene are MNHEY and SMNVEV (reference sequence). The ends were cut back, 2 bases at V and 5 bases at J, with 12 bases in the middle. The CDR3 is CASSLERVWETQYF. The CDR3 nucleotides are TGTGCCAGCAGTTTAGAGAGGGTCTGGGAGACCCAGTACTTC.

This chain joins TRBV6-1 and TRBJ2-7; no clear D. The end of the DNA is better explained by TRBJ2-5, so the J call may be wrong. Germline V CDR1 and CDR2: MNHNS, SASEGT. The CDR3 runs 11 residues. CDR3 bases: TGTGCCAGCAGTGCGGCAGGGACCCAGTACTTC. Translated, it gives CASSAAGTQYF.

The sample holds a few counts of this clonotype. The chain uses TRBV10-3 and TRBJ1-5, with 9 bases aligning to TRBD1. Germline assignment: CDR1 ENHRY and CDR2 SYGVKD. V trimming: 3 bases; J trimming: 2 bases; junction bases outside the gene matches: 5. This CDR3 contains 16 residues. The chain's CDR3 is CAISDDRGLGNQPQHF. CDR3 nucleotides: TGTGCCATCAGTGATGACAGGGGGTTGGGCAATCAGCCCCAGCATTTT.

The chain employs TRBV20-1 and TRBJ1-1; no reliable D call. This CDR3 comprises 11 residues. Germline V gene lookup returns CDR1 DFQATT and CDR2 SNEGSKA (reference sequence). Between the trimmed V and J ends, which lost 3 bases and 6 bases, there was a span of 8 bases. CDR3: CSASVGPEAFF. DNA for the CDR3: TGCAGTGCTAGCGTCGGGCCTGAAGCTTTCTTT.

The chain has TRBV20-1 and TRBJ1-1; tentative D call: TRBD1 (5 bases). CDR1 and CDR2 (germline): DFQATT, SNEGSKA (reference sequence). The CDR3 is 13 amino acids. Trimming stripped 4 bases from V and 5 bases from J, with 14 bases between. The CDR3 sequence: CSATARGITEAFF. CDR3 DNA: TGCAGTGCTACCGCTAGGGGAATAACTGAAGCTTTCTTT.

This clonotype was seen many times. The chain joins TRBV7-9 to TRBJ1-1, with 11 nucleotides matching TRBD1. The CDR3 runs to 12 residues. V was clipped by 5 bases and J by 11 bases; unmatched bases: 4. Germline values: CDR1 SEHNR, CDR2 FQNEAQ (reference sequence). CDR3 nucleotides: TGTGCCAGCAGCCGGACAGGGGGCGAGGCTTTCTTT. It yields the protein CASSRTGGEAFF.

The V gene is TRBV12-3 or TRBV12-4, the J gene TRBJ2-7; 9 positions match TRBD1. The V and J ends lost 3 bases and 5 bases, in that order; junction bases with no gene match: 5. The CDR3 consists of 14 residues. As DNA, the CDR3 is TGTGCCAGCAGTTTTCGGACAGGGGTCGACGAGCAGTACTTC. Its translation is CASSFRTGVDEQYF.

This clonotype appeared many times. The chain uses TRBV20-1 and TRBJ2-7, with TRBD1 matching 8 bases. Germline trimming cut 6 bases from V and 6 bases from J; bases unmatched to any gene: 7. Germline CDR1 DFQATT, CDR2 SNEGSKA (reference sequence). The CDR3 extends over 12 amino acids. The CDR3, as DNA: TGCAGTGCGAGACCTGGGACAGGCGAGCAGTACTTC. As protein: CSARPGTGEQYF.

V is TRBV10-3 and J is TRBJ1-6; D call uncertain. V lost 6 bases and J lost 7, with 16 bases in between. This CDR3 contains 15 residues. The germline gives CDR1 ENHRY, CDR2 SYGVKD. The DNA for the CDR3 is TGTGCCATCAGCCAAAAGTACGGGTGGAATTCACCCCTCCACTTT. Translation gives CAISQKYGWNSPLHF.

This clonotype was seen repeatedly, ten times or more. This chain connects TRBV20-1 to TRBJ2-5, with 7 positions matching TRBD1. The CDR3 length is 14 residues. CDR1 and CDR2 from the germline V gene are DFQATT and SNEGSKA (reference sequence). J was trimmed by 7 bases and V by 1 base; bases with no gene match: 9. The CDR3 spells CSARVWTGRRTQYF. In nucleotides, the CDR3 is TGCAGTGCTAGAGTTTGGACAGGCCGGCGGACCCAGTACTTC.

In this sample, this clonotype turned up many times. CDR3 nucleotide sequence: TGTGCCAGCAGTCAGAGGCTAGCGGGACGAGAGACCCAGTACTTC. It encodes CASSQRLAGRETQYF. The chain employs TRBV6-5 and TRBJ2-5; 9 positions match TRBD2. The trim removed 5 bases at V and 4 bases at J, leaving 8 bases unmatched. The CDR3 totals 15 residues. CDR1 MNHEY and CDR2 SVGAGI come from the germline V gene.

This clonotype was observed at least ten times. The V gene is TRBV19, the J gene TRBJ1-1; D is unclear. CDR3 length equals 11 residues. Between the trimmed V and J ends, which lost 9 bases and 3 bases, there was a span of 8 bases. Germline CDR1 is LNHDA and CDR2 is SQIVND (reference sequence). The CDR3 bases are TGTGCCAGCTCGGCGTACACTGAAGCTTTCTTT. Protein product: CASSAYTEAFF. The full variable domain, rest sourced from reference TRBV19 and TRBJ1-1, is DGGITQSPKYLFRKEGQNVTLSCEQNLNHDAMYWYRQDPGQGLRLIYYSQIVNDFQKGDIAEGYSVSREKKESFPLTVTSAQKNPTAFYLCASSAYTEAFFGQGTRLTVV.

The rearrangement uses TRBV10-2 and TRBJ2-1, with 9 nucleotides matching TRBD2. Germline CDR1 is WSHSY and CDR2 is SAAADI. Losses at the gene ends were 0 bases for V and 9 bases for J; bases not matched to a gene: 0. The CDR3 contains 13 residues. The CDR3 nucleotides are TGCGCCAGCAGTGAGTCACTAGCGGGTGAGCAGTTCTTC. It yields the protein CASSESLAGEQFF.

This rearrangement joins TRBV7-9 to TRBJ1-4; perhaps TRBD1 as D (5 bases). Germline V gives CDR1 SEHNR, CDR2 FQNEAQ (reference sequence). This CDR3 contains 16 residues. V was pared by 2 bases and J by 8 bases, with 18 bases between. The chain's CDR3 is CASSLSRRGGEEKLFF. In DNA, the CDR3 is TGTGCCAGCAGCTTAAGCCGACGGGGGGGGGAGGAAAAACTGTTTTTT.

This clonotype was seen at least ten times. V gene TRBV12-3 or TRBV12-4 combines with J gene TRBJ1-5, with a tentative D call TRBD1 (5 bases). The CDR3 consists of 13 residues. The germline V and J ends were trimmed by 6 bases and 5 bases, with 11 bases remaining between them. As DNA, the CDR3 is TGTGCCAGCAGGCGGGGGGTGGATCAGCCCCAGCATTTT. Translating gives CASRRGVDQPQHF.

This clonotype was observed many times. The rearrangement uses TRBV20-1 and TRBJ1-5; 9 bases agree with TRBD1. The CDR3 totals 16 residues. The trim removed 0 bases at V and 4 bases at J, leaving 7 bases unmatched. In germline, CDR1 is DFQATT, CDR2 SNEGSKA (reference sequence). Here the CDR3 DNA reads TGCAGTGCTAGAGATCGAGGGACAGGGTCGAATCAGCCCCAGCATTTT. Translating it yields CSARDRGTGSNQPQHF.

The CDR3 spells CATSRDGKEQGVLGNQPQHF. The CDR3 region has the DNA TGTGCCACCAGCAGAGATGGGAAGGAACAGGGGGTGTTGGGCAATCAGCCCCAGCATTTT. V usage is TRBV15 and J usage is TRBJ1-5, with 8 positions matching TRBD1. V shed 0 bases, J shed 2 bases, and the junction held 15 bases outside the gene matches. This CDR3 has 20 residues. CDR1 and CDR2 from the germline V gene are LNHNV and YYDKDF (reference sequence).

This clonotype has a handful of counts. The V call is TRBV15, the J call TRBJ2-7; unclear D gene. The CDR3 spans 13 residues. Germline V gene sequence: CDR1 LNHNV, CDR2 YYDKDF (reference sequence). The ends were cut back, 0 bases at V and 3 bases at J, with 6 bases in the middle. The CDR3 coding sequence is TGTGCCACCAGCAGAGACCAGAGCTACGAGCAGTACTTC. Translation gives CATSRDQSYEQYF.

The V gene is TRBV7-6, the J gene TRBJ2-3, with D maybe TRBD2 (6 bases). The length of the CDR3 is 14 residues. V was clipped by 0 bases and J by 4 bases, with 8 bases between them. The germline V gene encodes CDR1 SGHVS and CDR2 FNYEAQ. CDR3 sequence (DNA): TGTGCCAGCAGCTTAGCACTAGCAGCAGATACGCAGTATTTT. Its translation is CASSLALAADTQYF.

The CDR3 region is CASSPPYLGANVLTF. CDR3 nucleotides: TGTGCCAGCAGCCCACCGTACCTTGGGGCCAACGTCCTGACTTTC. The V and J genes are TRBV7-9 and TRBJ2-6; D is unclear. Germline CDR1 reads SEHNR; CDR2 reads FQNEAQ (reference sequence). CDR3 length: 15 residues. Trimming took off 5 bases at V and 3 bases at J, with 11 bases between the two ends.

This clonotype was seen at least ten times. The chain has TRBV14 and TRBJ2-5, with 8 bases identical to TRBD1. V lost 4 bases and J lost 3; bases outside the gene matches: 4. CDR3 size: 14 residues. Germline lookup yields CDR1 SGHDN and CDR2 FVKESK. CDR3 nucleotides: TGTGCCAGCAGCCCCGTGGACAGGGAAGAGACCCAGTACTTC. Translation: CASSPVDREETQYF.

V and J are TRBV7-9 and TRBJ1-2; D gene unclear. The V and J ends lost 6 bases and 6 bases respectively, with 14 bases between them. Germline V lookup: CDR1 SEHNR, CDR2 FQNEAQ (reference sequence). This CDR3 is built from 13 residues. In DNA form, the CDR3 reads TGTGCCAGCAGGCGGGAAGGGATGGATGGCTACACCTTC. This translates into CASRREGMDGYTF.